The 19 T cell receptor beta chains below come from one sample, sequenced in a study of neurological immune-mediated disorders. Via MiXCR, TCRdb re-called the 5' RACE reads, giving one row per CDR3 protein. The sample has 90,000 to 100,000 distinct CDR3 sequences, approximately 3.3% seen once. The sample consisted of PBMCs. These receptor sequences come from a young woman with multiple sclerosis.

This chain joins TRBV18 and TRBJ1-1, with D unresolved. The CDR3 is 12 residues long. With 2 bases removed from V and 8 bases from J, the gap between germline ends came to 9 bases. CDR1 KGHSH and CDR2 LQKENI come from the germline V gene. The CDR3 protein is CASSPDGSEAFF. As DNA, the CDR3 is TGTGCCAGCTCACCAGACGGCTCAGAAGCTTTCTTT.

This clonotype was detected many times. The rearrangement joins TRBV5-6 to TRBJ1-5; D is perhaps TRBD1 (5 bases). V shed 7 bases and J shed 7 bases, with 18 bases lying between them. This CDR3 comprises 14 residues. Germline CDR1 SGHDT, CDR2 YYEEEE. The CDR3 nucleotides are TGTGCCAGCGCCGCGGGCGGGGCTCGGCAGCCCCAGCATTTT. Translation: CASAAGGARQPQHF.

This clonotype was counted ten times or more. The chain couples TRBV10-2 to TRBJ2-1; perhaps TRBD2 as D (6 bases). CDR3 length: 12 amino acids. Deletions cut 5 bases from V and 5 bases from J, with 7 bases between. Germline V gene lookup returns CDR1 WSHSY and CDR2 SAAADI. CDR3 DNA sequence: TGCGCCAGCAGTTGGGGGGACAATGAGCAGTTCTTC. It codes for CASSWGDNEQFF.

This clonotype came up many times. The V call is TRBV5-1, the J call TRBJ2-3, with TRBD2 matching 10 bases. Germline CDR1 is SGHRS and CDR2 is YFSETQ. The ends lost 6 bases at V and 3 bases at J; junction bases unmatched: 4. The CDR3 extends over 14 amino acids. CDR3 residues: CASTTSGATDTQYF. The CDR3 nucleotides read TGCGCCAGCACCACTAGCGGGGCGACAGATACGCAGTATTTT.

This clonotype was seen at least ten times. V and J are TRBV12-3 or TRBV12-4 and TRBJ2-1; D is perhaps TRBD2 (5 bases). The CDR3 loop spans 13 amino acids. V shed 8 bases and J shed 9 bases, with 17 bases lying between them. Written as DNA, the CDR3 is TGTGCCAGCGCCACGACGAGGGCCTTTGAGCAGTTCTTC. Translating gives CASATTRAFEQFF.

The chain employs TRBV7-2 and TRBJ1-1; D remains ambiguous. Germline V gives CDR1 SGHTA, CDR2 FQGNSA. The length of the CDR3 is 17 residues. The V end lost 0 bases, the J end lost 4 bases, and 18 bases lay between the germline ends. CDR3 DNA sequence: TGTGCCAGCAGCTTAGCGCCCGCGGGTTTGGCGGTCACTGAAGCTTTCTTT. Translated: CASSLAPAGLAVTEAFF.

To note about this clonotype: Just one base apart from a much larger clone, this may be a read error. CDR3 sequence reads: CASSQEGNSYNSHLHF. The CDR3 DNA sequence: TGCGCCAGCAGCCAAGAGGGGAACTCCTATAATTCACACCTCCACTTT. J is TRBJ1-6 and V is TRBV4-1; D not certain. This CDR3 has 16 amino acids. Per germline, CDR1 MGHRA and CDR2 YSYEKL.

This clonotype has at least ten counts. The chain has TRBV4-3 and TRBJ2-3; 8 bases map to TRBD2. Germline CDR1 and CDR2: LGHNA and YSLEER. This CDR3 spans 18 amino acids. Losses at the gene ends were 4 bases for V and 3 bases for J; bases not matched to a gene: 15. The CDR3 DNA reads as TGCGCCAGCAGCCTTCAGATAGCGGGGTCGATGGGAACAGATACGCAGTATTTT. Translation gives CASSLQIAGSMGTDTQYF.

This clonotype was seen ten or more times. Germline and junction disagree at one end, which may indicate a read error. In DNA, the CDR3 is TGTGCCAGCACCCCGGGGGGGCAGGGACTCTTC. It is translated as CASTPGGQGLF. The rearrangement links TRBV7-2 to TRBJ2-1; TRBD2 matches at 8 bases. In germline, CDR1 is SGHTA, CDR2 FQGNSA. The CDR3 length is 11 residues.

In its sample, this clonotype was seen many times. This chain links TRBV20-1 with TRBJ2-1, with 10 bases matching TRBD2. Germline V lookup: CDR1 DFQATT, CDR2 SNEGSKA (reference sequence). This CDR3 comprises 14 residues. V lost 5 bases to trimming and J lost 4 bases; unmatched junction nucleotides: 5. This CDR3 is CSAPPGLAYNEQFF. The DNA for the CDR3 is TGCAGTGCTCCCCCGGGACTAGCGTACAATGAGCAGTTCTTC.

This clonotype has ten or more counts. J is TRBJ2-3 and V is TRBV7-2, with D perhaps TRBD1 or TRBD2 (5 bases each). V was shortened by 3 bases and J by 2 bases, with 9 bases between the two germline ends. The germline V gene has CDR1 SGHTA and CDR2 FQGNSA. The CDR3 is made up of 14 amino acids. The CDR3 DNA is TGTGCCAGCAGCTTCGGGACGAACACAGATACGCAGTATTTT. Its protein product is CASSFGTNTDTQYF.

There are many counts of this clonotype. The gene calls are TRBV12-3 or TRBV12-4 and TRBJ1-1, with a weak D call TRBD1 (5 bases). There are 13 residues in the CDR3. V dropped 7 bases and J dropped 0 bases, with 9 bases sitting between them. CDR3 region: CASTGGLNTEAFF. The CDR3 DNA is TGTGCCAGCACCGGGGGTTTGAACACTGAAGCTTTCTTT.

CDR3 protein: CSASTAVYNEQFF. The CDR3 nucleotides read TGCAGTGCTAGCACGGCAGTCTACAATGAGCAGTTCTTC. The chain carries TRBV20-1 and TRBJ2-1, with unresolved D. CDR3 length: 13 amino acids. V was clipped by 3 bases and J by 3 bases, with 9 bases between them. Germline CDR1 DFQATT, CDR2 SNEGSKA (reference sequence).

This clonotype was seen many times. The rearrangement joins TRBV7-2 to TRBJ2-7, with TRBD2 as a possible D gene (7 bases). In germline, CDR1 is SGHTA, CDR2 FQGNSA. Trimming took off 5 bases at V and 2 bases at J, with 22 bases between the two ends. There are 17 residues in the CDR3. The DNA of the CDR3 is TGTGCCAGCAGCACACAGGGAGGGCGCCCTGCTCCCTACGAGCAGTACTTC. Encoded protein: CASSTQGGRPAPYEQYF.

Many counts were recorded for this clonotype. The DNA for the CDR3 is TGTGCCAGCAGTTTTTACCCACAGGGGGACCACACTGAAGCTTTCTTT. Amino acids: CASSFYPQGDHTEAFF. The chain carries TRBV6-6 and TRBJ1-1, with 8 positions matching TRBD1. The CDR3 runs 16 residues. Germline values: CDR1 MNHNY, CDR2 SVGAGI (reference sequence). Germline trimming cut 4 bases from V and 3 bases from J; bases unmatched to any gene: 10.

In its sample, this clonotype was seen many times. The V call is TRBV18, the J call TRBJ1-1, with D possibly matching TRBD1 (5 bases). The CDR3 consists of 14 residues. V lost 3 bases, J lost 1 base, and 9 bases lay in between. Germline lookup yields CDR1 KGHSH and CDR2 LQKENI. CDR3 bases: TGTGCCAGCTCACCGGGGGGTCCGAACACTGAAGCTTTCTTT. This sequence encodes CASSPGGPNTEAFF.

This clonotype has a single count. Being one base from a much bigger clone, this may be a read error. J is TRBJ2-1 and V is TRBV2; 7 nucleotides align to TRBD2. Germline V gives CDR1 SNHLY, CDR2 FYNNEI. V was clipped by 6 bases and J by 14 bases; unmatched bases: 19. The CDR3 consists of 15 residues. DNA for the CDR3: TGTGCCAGCAGAGCCGGACTAGTGGGGGGGGTTTGGGAGTTCTTC. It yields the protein CASRAGLVGGVWEFF.

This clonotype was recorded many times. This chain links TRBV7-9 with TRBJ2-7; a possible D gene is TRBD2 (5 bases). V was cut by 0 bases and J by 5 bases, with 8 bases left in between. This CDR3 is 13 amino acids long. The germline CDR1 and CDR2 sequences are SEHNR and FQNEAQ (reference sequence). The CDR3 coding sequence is TGTGCCAGCAGCTTAGCGCTTAGCGACGAGCAGTACTTC. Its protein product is CASSLALSDEQYF.

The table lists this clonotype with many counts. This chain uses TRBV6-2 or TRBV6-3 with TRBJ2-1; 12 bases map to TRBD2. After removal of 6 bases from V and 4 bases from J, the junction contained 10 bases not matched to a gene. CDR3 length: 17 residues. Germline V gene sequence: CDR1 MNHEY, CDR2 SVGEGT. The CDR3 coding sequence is TGTGCCAGCAGATCCCTAATTCTAGCGGGAGGGTACAATGAGCAGTTCTTC. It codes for CASRSLILAGGYNEQFF.